The rows below give T cell receptor beta chains drawn from one sample of a study of shared clonotypes between healthy human individuals. Sequencing was performed with immunoSEQ multiplex PCR; in TCRdb, only in-frame clones are kept and a portion is missing. The top ten clones hold 0.39% of a sample with 2.3 million or so clones, over 85% of them seen once. Sequenced sample: naive CD4+ T cells from PBMCs. These receptors all come from a man aged 18-30 years in good health. Some clones in this sample may be carry-over from other donors' samples. Both conserved end residues are part of each CDR3. A D gene is named only where the DNA matches it firmly. Expanded clones are given a class, and other clones once, few, many or no size at all.

TRBJ2-3 TRBD2 - TRBV28 CASSPKGVLAGVADTQYF TGTGCCAGCAGTCCTAAGGGAGTACTAGCGGGAGTGGCAGATACGCAGTATTTT
TRBJ2-7 TRBD2 - TRBV28 CASSPPGGLRYEQYF TGTGCCAGCAGCCCTCCGGGGGGGTTGAGGTACGAGCAGTACTTC
TRBJ2-7 - once TRBV11-2 CASSLLRGGRVDHEQYF TGTGCCAGCAGCTTATTACGAGGCGGCAGGGTGGATCACGAGCAGTACTTC
TRBJ2-4 TRBD2 - TRBV7-8 CASSLGREGLSIQYF TGTGCCAGCAGCTTAGGGCGGGAGGGCCTGTCCATTCAGTACTTC
TRBJ1-1 - few TRBV6-4 CASGRTAGTEAFF TGTGCCAGCGGGAGGACAGCGGGAACTGAAGCTTTCTTT
TRBJ2-1 TRBD2 - TRBV7-9 CASSPSPSGYNEQFF TGTGCCAGCAGCCCCAGCCCTAGCGGCTACAATGAGCAGTTCTTC
TRBJ1-3 - - TRBV27 CASSLQVGNTIYF TGTGCCAGCAGTCTTCAAGTCGGAAACACCATATATTTT
TRBJ1-3 - - TRBV2 CASSEVRSSGNTIYF TGTGCCAGCAGTGAGGTCAGGAGCTCTGGAAACACCATATATTTT
TRBJ2-3 - - TRBV5-1 CASSPNRYTDTQYF TGCGCCAGCAGCCCGAACCGTTATACAGATACGCAGTATTTT
TRBJ2-7 TRBD2 - TRBV29-1 CSVVAGGEYEQYF TGCAGCGTTGTGGCGGGAGGGGAATACGAGCAGTACTTC
TRBJ1-2 - - TRBV5-4 CASSSLVGRVDGYTF TGTGCCAGCAGCTCGTTGGTAGGCAGGGTAGATGGCTACACCTTC
TRBJ1-3 - - TRBV6-5 CASSPSTGNTIYF TGTGCCAGCAGTCCCTCCACAGGAAACACCATATATTTT
TRBJ2-1 TRBD2 - TRBV19 CASTVSGRAYNEQFF TGTGCCAGTACCGTCAGCGGGAGGGCCTACAATGAGCAGTTCTTC
TRBJ2-1 TRBD2 - TRBV15 CATAGREVLEEQFF TGTGCCACCGCGGGACGGGAGGTCTTAGAGGAGCAGTTCTTC
TRBJ2-5 - - TRBV5-4 CASSRTEQETQYF TGTGCCAGCAGCCGGACAGAACAAGAGACCCAGTACTTC
TRBJ2-1 - - TRBV2 CASSQPYNEQFF TGTGCCAGCAGCCAACCCTACAATGAGCAGTTCTTC
TRBJ1-1 - - TRBV28 CASSLRPSRVGMNTEAFF TGTGCCAGCAGTCTCAGACCCAGTAGGGTGGGGATGAACACTGAAGCTTTCTTT
TRBJ2-7 TRBD1 - TRBV6-6 CASSYSGTGNSYEQYF TGTGCCAGCAGTTACTCCGGGACAGGGAACTCCTACGAGCAGTACTTC
TRBJ2-2 TRBD2 - TRBV11-3 CASGAGDTGELFF TGTGCCAGCGGAGCGGGGGACACCGGGGAGCTGTTTTTT
TRBJ2-6 - - TRBV5-1 CASSLVPYSSGANVLTF TGCGCCAGCAGCTTGGTCCCGTACTCCTCTGGGGCCAACGTCCTGACTTTC
TRBJ2-5 - - TRBV4-2 CASSQSPVIRLGQETQYF TGTGCCAGCAGCCAGAGCCCGGTGATACGACTCGGGCAAGAGACCCAGTACTTC
TRBJ2-5 - - TRBV6-5 CASSRSQEGGMGQYF TGTGCCAGCAGTCGATCTCAGGAAGGGGGAATGGGCCAGTACTTC
TRBJ2-5 TRBD1 - TRBV5-1 CASSLGRTGEETQYF TGCGCCAGCAGCTTGGGTAGGACAGGGGAAGAGACCCAGTACTTC
TRBJ1-2 TRBD1 - TRBV27 CASSPQGFSGYTF TGTGCCAGCAGTCCACAGGGGTTCAGCGGCTACACCTTC
TRBJ2-7 TRBD1 - TRBV7-8 CASSSGQGSYEQYF TGTGCCAGCAGCTCCGGACAGGGGTCCTACGAGCAGTACTTC
TRBJ2-4 TRBD1 - TRBV28 CASSTGELGKNIQYF TGTGCCAGCAGCACAGGGGAATTGGGCAAAAACATTCAGTACTTC
TRBJ2-7 TRBD2 - TRBV19 CASSRLAGSYEQYF TGTGCCAGTAGTAGACTAGCGGGATCCTACGAGCAGTACTTC
TRBJ1-4 TRBD1 - TRBV5-1 CASSSGQGKEKLFF TGCGCCAGCAGCTCGGGACAGGGGAAGGAAAAACTGTTTTTT
TRBJ2-7 TRBD1 - TRBV28 CASRGQGVIYEQYF TGTGCCAGCAGGGGACAGGGGGTGATCTACGAGCAGTACTTC
TRBJ1-1 - - TRBV4-2 CASSQDAGGILQAFF TGTGCCAGCAGCCAAGATGCCGGAGGCATACTGCAAGCTTTCTTT
TRBJ2-1 TRBD2 once TRBV19 CASSLAGDDNEQFF TGTGCCAGTAGTCTAGCGGGAGACGACAATGAGCAGTTCTTC
TRBJ2-3 TRBD2 - TRBV5-1 CASSSPAGGEGQYF TGCGCCAGCAGCTCCCCGGCGGGGGGCGAGGGGCAGTATTTT
TRBJ2-4 TRBD1 - TRBV7-9 CASGTGLDIQYF TGTGCCAGCGGGACAGGGCTGGACATTCAGTACTTC
TRBJ2-5 TRBD1 - TRBV27 CASSPDRVQETQYF TGTGCCAGCAGCCCCGACAGGGTACAAGAGACCCAGTACTTC
TRBJ1-4 - - TRBV2 CASSGATELEKLFF TGTGCCAGCAGTGGCGCAACCGAGCTCGAAAAACTGTTTTTT
TRBJ2-7 TRBD2 - TRBV7-9 CASSGRSGRFLPEQYF TGTGCCAGCAGCGGCCGTAGCGGGAGGTTTCTCCCCGAGCAGTACTTC
TRBJ2-5 - - TRBV12-1 CASSPTSETQYF TGTGCCAGCAGCCCGACTAGCGAGACCCAGTACTTC
TRBJ2-7 - - TRBV5-6 CASSPDRRSYEQYF TGTGCCAGCAGCCCGGACAGACGCTCCTACGAGCAGTACTTC
TRBJ1-1 TRBD1 few TRBV7-6 CASSLGKGAPFF TGTGCCAGCAGCTTAGGAAAGGGGGCACCTTTCTTT
TRBJ2-7 - - TRBV25-1 CASSDLQGRDEQYF TGTGCCAGCAGTGACCTACAGGGGAGGGACGAGCAGTACTTC
TRBJ1-5 TRBD1 - TRBV7-9 CASSARGQGEKEPQHF TGTGCCAGCAGCGCCAGGGGACAGGGGGAAAAGGAGCCCCAGCATTTT
TRBJ1-4 - - TRBV4-2 CASSQDRQGRTNEKLFF TGTGCCAGCAGCCAAGACCGGCAGGGCCGAACTAATGAAAAACTGTTTTTT
TRBJ2-7 TRBD1 - TRBV5-1 CASSWTGFAYEQYF TGCGCCAGCAGCTGGACAGGGTTTGCCTACGAGCAGTACTTC